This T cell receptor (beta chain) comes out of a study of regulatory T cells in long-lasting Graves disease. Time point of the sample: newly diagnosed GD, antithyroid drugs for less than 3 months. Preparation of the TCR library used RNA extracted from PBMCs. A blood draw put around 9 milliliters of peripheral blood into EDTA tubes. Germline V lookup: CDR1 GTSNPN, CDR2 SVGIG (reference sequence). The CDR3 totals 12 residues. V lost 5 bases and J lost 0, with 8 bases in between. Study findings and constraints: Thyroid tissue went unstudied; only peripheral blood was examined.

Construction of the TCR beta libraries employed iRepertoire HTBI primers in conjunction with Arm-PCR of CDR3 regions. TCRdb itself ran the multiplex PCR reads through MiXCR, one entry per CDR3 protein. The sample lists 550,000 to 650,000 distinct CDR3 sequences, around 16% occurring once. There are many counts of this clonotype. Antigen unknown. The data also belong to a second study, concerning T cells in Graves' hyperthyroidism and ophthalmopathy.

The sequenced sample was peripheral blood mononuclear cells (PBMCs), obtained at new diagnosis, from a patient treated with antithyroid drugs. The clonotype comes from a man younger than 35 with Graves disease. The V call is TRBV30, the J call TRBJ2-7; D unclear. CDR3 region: CAWAPNSYEQYF. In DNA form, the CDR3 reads TGTGCCTGGGCTCCGAACTCCTACGAGCAGTACTTC.